Shown below are 28 T cell receptor beta chains from a single sample sequenced in a study of cytomegalovirus exposure and HLA in healthy donors. PCR primers comprised 60 Vbeta and 13 Jbeta primers. Measured with immunoSEQ multiplex PCR; TCRdb has only the in-frame clones, and not every one. Among nearly 110,000 clones, roughly 80% were seen once, and the ten largest hold 2% to 2.5%. The sample was PBMCs. The receptors derive from a man aged 30 to 45 in good health and CMV-seronegative.

The J gene is TRBJ2-2, the V gene TRBV6-4, with TRBD1 identical over 7 bases. CDR1 and CDR2 from the germline V gene are MRHNA and SNTAGT. Losses at the gene ends were 0 bases for V and 1 base for J; bases not matched to a gene: 2. This CDR3 spans 16 amino acids. The CDR3 here is CASSDSRQGNTGELFF. In nucleotides, the CDR3 is TGTGCCAGCAGTGACTCCCGACAGGGGAACACCGGGGAGCTGTTTTTT.

This rearrangement joins TRBV10-2 to TRBJ2-1, with D possibly matching TRBD2 (7 bases). This CDR3 region has 14 residues. V dropped 7 bases and J dropped 7 bases, with 17 bases sitting between them. Per the germline V gene, CDR1 is WSHSY and CDR2 is SAAADI. CDR3: CASTGAGVQNEQFF. As DNA, the CDR3 is TGCGCCAGCACGGGGGCGGGAGTGCAGAATGAGCAGTTCTTC.

The V gene is TRBV13, the J gene TRBJ1-2, with TRBD1 as a possible D gene (6 bases). This CDR3 comprises 11 residues. Trimming took 7 bases from V and 6 from J, leaving 9 bases between them. CDR1 PRHDT and CDR2 FYEKMQ come from the germline V gene (reference sequence). CDR3 in amino acids: CASNQGHGYTF. The DNA for the CDR3 is TGTGCCAGCAATCAGGGGCATGGCTACACCTTC.

This chain uses TRBV28 with TRBJ2-7; D remains ambiguous. V was clipped by 6 bases and J by 1 base, with 16 bases between them. The CDR3 totals 15 residues. CDR1 MDHEN and CDR2 SYDVKM come from the germline V gene. The DNA for the CDR3 is TGTGCCAGCAGCCGGATCGACTCCTCTTCCTACGAGCAGTACTTC. Its translation: CASSRIDSSSYEQYF. The full variable domain, in which reference TRBV28 and TRBJ2-7 provide the parts outside the CDR3, is DVKVTQSSRYLVKRTGEKVFLECVQDMDHENMFWYRQDPGLGLRLIYFSYDVKMKEKGDIPEGYSVSREKKERFSLILESASTNQTSMYLCASSRIDSSSYEQYFGPGTRLTVT.

V is TRBV10-3 and J is TRBJ1-5; TRBD1 matches 7 bases. Germline V CDR1 and CDR2: ENHRY, SYGVKD. The V segment lost 0 bases and the J segment 4 bases; nucleotides outside the gene matches: 0. This CDR3 has 14 amino acids. The CDR3 DNA reads as TGTGCCATCAGTGAGTCGGGACAGAATCAGCCCCAGCATTTT. It encodes CAISESGQNQPQHF.

In this sample, this clone turned up a few times. The chain links TRBV10-2 to TRBJ1-1; D perhaps matches TRBD1 (5 bases). The CDR3 is made up of 15 amino acids. Trimming stripped 6 bases from V and 1 base from J, with 15 bases between. The germline V gene encodes CDR1 WSHSY and CDR2 SAAADI. In DNA, the CDR3 is TGCGCCAGCAGAGCTGTCAGGGAAGGGAACACTGAAGCTTTCTTT. As protein: CASRAVREGNTEAFF.

The gene calls are TRBV27 and TRBJ1-2, with TRBD1 matching 9 bases. V shed 8 bases and J 0 bases; nucleotides not matched to a gene: 4. CDR3 length equals 14 residues. Germline CDR1 is MNHEY and CDR2 is SMNVEV (reference sequence). Here the CDR3 DNA reads TGTGCCAGCGCAGACAGGGGGTCTAACTATGGCTACACCTTC. Protein: CASADRGSNYGYTF.

The V gene is TRBV5-5, the J gene TRBJ2-1; D remains unclear. V lost 1 base to trimming and J lost 6 bases, with 5 bases between them. CDR3 length equals 12 residues. CDR1 is SGHKS, CDR2 YYEKEE, per germline (reference sequence). DNA of the CDR3: TGTGCCAGCAGCTTGACGAGCAATGAGCAGTTCTTC. It yields the protein CASSLTSNEQFF.

V is TRBV6-5 and J is TRBJ2-7; 11 bases are shared with TRBD1. The trim removed 2 bases at V and 4 bases at J, leaving 4 bases unmatched. This CDR3 comprises 15 residues. Germline CDR1 MNHEY, CDR2 SVGAGI. DNA of the CDR3: TGTGCCAGCAGTTACGTAGGGACAGGGGGTTACGAGCAGTACTTC. Translating it yields CASSYVGTGGYEQYF.

The chain recombines TRBV5-1 with TRBJ2-5; D not resolved. The CDR3 sequence is 12 residues long. V lost 0 bases and J 5 bases, leaving 5 bases between the germline ends. Germline V CDR1 and CDR2: SGHRS, YFSETQ. The CDR3 DNA reads TGCGCCAGCAGCTTGGCCTCGGAGACCCAGTACTTC. It is translated as CASSLASETQYF.

The chain recombines TRBV6-4 with TRBJ2-2; TRBD1 matches at 7 bases. The trim removed 6 bases at V and 1 base at J, leaving 2 bases unmatched. The CDR3 runs to 14 residues. The germline V gene has CDR1 MRHNA and CDR2 SNTAGT. The CDR3 region is CASSRTGNTGELFF. In nucleotides, the CDR3 is TGTGCCAGCAGCCGGACAGGGAACACCGGGGAGCTGTTTTTT.

The chain links TRBV28 to TRBJ2-7, with D possibly being TRBD1 (6 bases). The CDR3 is 13 amino acids. Germline V gene sequence: CDR1 MDHEN, CDR2 SYDVKM. V lost 4 bases and J 5 bases, leaving 12 bases between the germline ends. The CDR3 protein is CASSWTVNHEQYF. CDR3 sequence (DNA): TGTGCCAGCAGTTGGACAGTAAATCACGAGCAGTACTTC.

The sample holds one count of this clone. The J gene is TRBJ1-2, the V gene TRBV28; 8 bases are a match to TRBD1. Germline CDR1 reads MDHEN; CDR2 reads SYDVKM. This CDR3 has 14 residues. Trimming removed 5 bases from V and 4 bases from J; junction bases left unmatched: 6. CDR3 amino acids: CASSDPTGAYGYTF. CDR3 sequence (DNA): TGTGCCAGCAGTGACCCGACAGGGGCCTATGGCTACACCTTC.

V usage is TRBV11-2 and J usage is TRBJ1-1; D is unclear. Germline CDR1 reads SGHAT; CDR2 reads FQNNGV. The CDR3 consists of 15 residues. With 3 bases removed from V and 2 bases from J, the gap between germline ends came to 13 bases. The CDR3 region has the DNA TGTGCCAGCAGCTTCCTCCCGACTTTAAACACTGAAGCTTTCTTT. Translated: CASSFLPTLNTEAFF.

The rearrangement uses TRBV10-2 and TRBJ1-2; 9 nucleotides align to TRBD1. The CDR3 spans 13 residues. The germline V gene encodes CDR1 WSHSY and CDR2 SAAADI. J gave up 8 bases and V 6 bases, and 7 bases lay outside the gene matches. This CDR3 reads CASSLTGGEGYTF. The CDR3 DNA reads as TGCGCCAGCAGCCTGACAGGGGGAGAGGGCTACACCTTC.

The chain has TRBV6-5 and TRBJ1-5; D unresolved. The germline gives CDR1 MNHEY, CDR2 SVGAGI. The V and J ends lost 6 bases and 9 bases respectively, with 15 bases between them. CDR3 length: 13 residues. CDR3 loop: CASSPGEDRPQHF. The DNA for the CDR3 is TGTGCCAGCAGCCCTGGGGAGGATCGGCCCCAGCATTTT.

The chain couples TRBV11-2 to TRBJ2-1; TRBD1 aligns across 7 bases. This CDR3 comprises 16 residues. Germline V gene sequence: CDR1 SGHAT, CDR2 FQNNGV. Germline trimming cut 3 bases from V and 7 bases from J; bases unmatched to any gene: 12. The CDR3 protein is CASSFPGTDFVNEQFF. The CDR3 bases are TGTGCCAGCAGCTTCCCCGGGACAGACTTTGTGAATGAGCAGTTCTTC. Variable domain in full (rest from reference TRBV11-2 and TRBJ2-1): EAGVAQSPRYKIIEKRQSVAFWCNPISGHATLYWYQQILGQGPKLLIQFQNNGVVDDSQLPKDRFSAERLKGVDSTLKIQPAKLEDSAVYLCASSFPGTDFVNEQFFGPGTRLTVL.

The J gene is TRBJ2-1, the V gene TRBV13, with a possible D match to TRBD1 (5 bases). The germline V gene encodes CDR1 PRHDT and CDR2 FYEKMQ (reference sequence). The CDR3 consists of 15 residues. V lost 4 bases and J lost 7, with 17 bases in between. CDR3 region: CASSSKGGAGNEQFF. Here the CDR3 DNA reads TGTGCCAGCAGCTCTAAGGGTGGGGCTGGGAATGAGCAGTTCTTC.

The chain has TRBV5-6 and TRBJ2-5; 7 bases fit TRBD2. V trimming: 4 bases; J trimming: 1 base; junction bases outside the gene matches: 4. The CDR3 contains 14 residues. From germline, CDR1 is SGHDT and CDR2 YYEEEE. The DNA for the CDR3 is TGTGCCAGCAGCGCGGGGACTATCCAAGAGACCCAGTACTTC. It encodes CASSAGTIQETQYF. The variable domain in full, completed from reference TRBV5-6 and TRBJ2-5, reads DAGVTQSPTHLIKTRGQQVTLRCSPKSGHDTVSWYQQALGQGPQFIFQYYEEEERQRGNFPDRFSGHQFPNYSSELNVNALLLGDSALYLCASSAGTIQETQYFGPGTRLLVL.

V usage is TRBV5-1 and J usage is TRBJ1-6; D gene ambiguous. CDR3 length: 15 amino acids. V lost 5 bases, J lost 7 bases, and 16 bases lay in between. Germline CDR1 reads SGHRS; CDR2 reads YFSETQ. CDR3 DNA sequence: TGCGCCAGCAGATACGACGGCCAGAGGAATTCACCCCTCCACTTT. It yields the protein CASRYDGQRNSPLHF.

The chain couples TRBV10-3 to TRBJ1-5, with D unclear. The CDR3 is 15 residues long. V was cut by 0 bases and J by 2 bases, with 8 bases left in between. Germline lookup yields CDR1 ENHRY and CDR2 SYGVKD. The CDR3 DNA reads TGTGCCATCAGTGAGTCCCCCCAGGGCAATCAGCCCCAGCATTTT. As protein: CAISESPQGNQPQHF.

Written as DNA, the CDR3 is TGCAGCGTCGGACAGGGGAGGAGCGAGCAGTACTTC. Translated: CSVGQGRSEQYF. This chain connects TRBV29-1 to TRBJ2-7; 9 bases fit TRBD1. Germline CDR1 is SQVTM and CDR2 is ANQGSEA. The J segment lost 6 bases and the V segment lost 6 bases, leaving 6 bases of the junction unmatched. The CDR3 consists of 12 residues.

The V and J genes are TRBV27 and TRBJ2-7; D call uncertain. The germline V gene has CDR1 MNHEY and CDR2 SMNVEV (reference sequence). CDR3 length: 13 residues. The V end lost 5 bases, the J end lost 0 bases, and 8 bases lay between the germline ends. The CDR3 nucleotides read TGTGCCAGCAGTCCGACACCCTCCTACGAGCAGTACTTC. As protein: CASSPTPSYEQYF.

In this sample, this clone turned up once. The V and J genes are TRBV6-1 and TRBJ2-3, with D perhaps matching TRBD1 (5 bases). The CDR3 spans 14 residues. The germline V and J ends were trimmed by 3 bases and 3 bases, with 10 bases remaining between them. Germline V CDR1 and CDR2: MNHNS, SASEGT. The CDR3: CASSEYRLTDTQYF. Written as DNA, the CDR3 is TGTGCCAGCAGTGAGTACAGGCTAACAGATACGCAGTATTTT.

In this sample, this clone turned up a few times. The CDR3: CASSVDSHNEQFF. CDR3 in DNA: TGTGCCAGCAGCGTTGACAGCCACAATGAGCAGTTCTTC. V is TRBV6-4 and J is TRBJ2-1, with TRBD1 as a possible D gene (5 bases). CDR3 size: 13 residues. Germline V gene data show CDR1 as MRHNA and CDR2 as SNTAGT. The germline V and J ends were trimmed by 6 bases and 5 bases, with 11 bases remaining between them.

The V call is TRBV6-1, the J call TRBJ1-2; D unresolved. This CDR3 contains 10 residues. Germline-derived CDR1 and CDR2 are MNHNS and SASEGT. V dropped 4 bases and J dropped 8 bases, with 5 bases sitting between them. The DNA for the CDR3 is TGTGCCAGCAGTGTCGTAGGCTACACCTTC. Residues: CASSVVGYTF.

The gene calls are TRBV5-1 and TRBJ2-2; D gene uncertain. Germline CDR1 SGHRS, CDR2 YFSETQ. Trimming left V 0 bases short and J 8 bases short, with 5 bases between. The CDR3 loop spans 12 amino acids. CDR3 nucleotides: TGCGCCAGCAGCTTGGGAGGTGGGGAGCTGTTTTTT. The encoded protein is CASSLGGGELFF.

The CDR3 DNA follows: TGTGCTAGTGGTCGACAGGGGGCCGGCACCGGGGAGCTGTTTTTT. Translation gives CASGRQGAGTGELFF. The chain combines TRBV12-5 with TRBJ2-2; 10 positions agree with TRBD1. Germline V gene lookup returns CDR1 LGHNT and CDR2 FRNRAP. Unmatched junction bases numbered 4, after V lost 5 bases and J lost 4 bases. This CDR3 has 15 residues.